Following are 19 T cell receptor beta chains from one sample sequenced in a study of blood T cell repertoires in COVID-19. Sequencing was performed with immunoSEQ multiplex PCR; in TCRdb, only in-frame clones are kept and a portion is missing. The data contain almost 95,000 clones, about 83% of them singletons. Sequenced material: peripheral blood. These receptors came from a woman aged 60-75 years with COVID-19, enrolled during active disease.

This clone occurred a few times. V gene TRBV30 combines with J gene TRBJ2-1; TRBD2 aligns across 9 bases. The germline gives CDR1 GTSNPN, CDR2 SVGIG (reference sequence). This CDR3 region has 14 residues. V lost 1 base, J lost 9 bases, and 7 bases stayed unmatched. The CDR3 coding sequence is TGTGCCTGGAGTGCCGGCGGGGGGGTGGTTGAGCAGTTCTTC. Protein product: CAWSAGGGVVEQFF.

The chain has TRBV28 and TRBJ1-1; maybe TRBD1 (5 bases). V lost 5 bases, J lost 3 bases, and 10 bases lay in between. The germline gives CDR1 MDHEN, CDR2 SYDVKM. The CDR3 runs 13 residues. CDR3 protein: CASSPTGDTEAFF. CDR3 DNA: TGTGCCAGCAGTCCCACAGGAGACACTGAAGCTTTCTTT.

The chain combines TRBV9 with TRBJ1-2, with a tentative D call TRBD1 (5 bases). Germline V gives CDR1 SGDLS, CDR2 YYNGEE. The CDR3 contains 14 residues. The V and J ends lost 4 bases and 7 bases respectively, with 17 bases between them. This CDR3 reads CASSPPVGVGGYTF. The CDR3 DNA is TGTGCCAGCAGCCCGCCCGTAGGGGTTGGTGGCTACACCTTC.

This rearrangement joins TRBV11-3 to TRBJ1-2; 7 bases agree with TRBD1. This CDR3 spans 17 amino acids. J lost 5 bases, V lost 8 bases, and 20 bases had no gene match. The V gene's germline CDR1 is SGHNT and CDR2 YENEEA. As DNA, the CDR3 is TGTGCCAGCGACCCCCGAGAGAGGACAGGTGAGATATATGGCTACACCTTC. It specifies CASDPRERTGEIYGYTF.

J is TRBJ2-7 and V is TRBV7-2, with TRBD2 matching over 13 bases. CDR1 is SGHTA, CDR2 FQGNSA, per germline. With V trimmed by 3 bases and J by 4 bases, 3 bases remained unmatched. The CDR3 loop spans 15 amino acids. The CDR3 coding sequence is TGTGCCAGCAGCTTGGGACTAGCGGGGTTTTACGAGCAGTACTTC. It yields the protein CASSLGLAGFYEQYF.

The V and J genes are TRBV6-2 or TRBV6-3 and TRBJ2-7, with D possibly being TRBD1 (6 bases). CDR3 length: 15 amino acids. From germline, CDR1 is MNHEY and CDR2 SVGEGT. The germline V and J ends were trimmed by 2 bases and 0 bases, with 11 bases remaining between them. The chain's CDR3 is CASSYRQASSYEQYF. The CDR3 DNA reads TGTGCCAGCAGTTACCGACAGGCTAGCTCCTACGAGCAGTACTTC.

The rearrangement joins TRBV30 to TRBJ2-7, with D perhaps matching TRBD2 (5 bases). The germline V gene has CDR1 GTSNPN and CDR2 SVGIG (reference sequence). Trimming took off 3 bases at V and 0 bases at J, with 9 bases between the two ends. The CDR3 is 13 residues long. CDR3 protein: CAWRGTSSYEQYF. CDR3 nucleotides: TGTGCCTGGAGGGGAACTAGCTCCTACGAGCAGTACTTC. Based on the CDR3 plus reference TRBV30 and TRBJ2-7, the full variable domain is SQTIHQWPATLVQPVGSPLSLECTVEGTSNPNLYWYRQAAGRGLQLLFYSVGIGQISSEVPQNLSASRPQDRQFILSSKKLLLSDSGFYLCAWRGTSSYEQYFGPGTRLTVT.

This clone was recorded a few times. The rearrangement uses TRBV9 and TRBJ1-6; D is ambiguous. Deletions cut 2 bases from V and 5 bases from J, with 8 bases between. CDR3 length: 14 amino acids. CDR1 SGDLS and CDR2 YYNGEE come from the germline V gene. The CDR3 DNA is TGTGCCAGCAGCGTCGTGGAGAATAATTCACCCCTCCACTTT. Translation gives CASSVVENNSPLHF.

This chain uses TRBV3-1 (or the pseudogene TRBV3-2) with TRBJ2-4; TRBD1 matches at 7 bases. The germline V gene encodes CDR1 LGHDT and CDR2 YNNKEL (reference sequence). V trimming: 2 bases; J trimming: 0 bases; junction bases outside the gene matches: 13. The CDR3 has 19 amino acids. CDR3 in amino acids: CASSQYRDREPLAKNIQYF. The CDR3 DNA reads TGTGCCAGCAGCCAATATAGGGACAGAGAACCTCTAGCCAAAAACATTCAGTACTTC.

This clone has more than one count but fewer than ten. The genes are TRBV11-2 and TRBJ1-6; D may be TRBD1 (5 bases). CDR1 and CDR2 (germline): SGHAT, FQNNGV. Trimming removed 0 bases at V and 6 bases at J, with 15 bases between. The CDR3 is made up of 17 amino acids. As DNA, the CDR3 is TGTGCCAGCAGCTTAGACAGTTATGCGGGGGGTAATTCACCCCTCCACTTT. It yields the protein CASSLDSYAGGNSPLHF.

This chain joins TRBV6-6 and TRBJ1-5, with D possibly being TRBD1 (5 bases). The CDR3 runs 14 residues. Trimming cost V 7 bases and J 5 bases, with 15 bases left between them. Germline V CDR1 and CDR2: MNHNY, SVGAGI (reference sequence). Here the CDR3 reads CASTPGRGDQPQHF. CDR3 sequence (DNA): TGTGCCAGCACCCCCGGGAGAGGGGATCAGCCCCAGCATTTT.

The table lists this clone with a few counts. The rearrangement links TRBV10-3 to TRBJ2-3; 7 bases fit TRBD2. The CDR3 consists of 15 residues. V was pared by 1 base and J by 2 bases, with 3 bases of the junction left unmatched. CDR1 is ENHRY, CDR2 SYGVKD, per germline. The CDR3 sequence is CAISEWGGFTDTQYF. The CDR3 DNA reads TGTGCCATCAGTGAGTGGGGAGGGTTCACAGATACGCAGTATTTT.

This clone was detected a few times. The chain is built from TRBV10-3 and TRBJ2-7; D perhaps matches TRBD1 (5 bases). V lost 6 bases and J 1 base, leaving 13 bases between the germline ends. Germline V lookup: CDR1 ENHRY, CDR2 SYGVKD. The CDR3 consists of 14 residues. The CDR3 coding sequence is TGTGCCATCAGGCAGGGAAGAGGATCCTACGAGCAGTACTTC. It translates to CAIRQGRGSYEQYF.

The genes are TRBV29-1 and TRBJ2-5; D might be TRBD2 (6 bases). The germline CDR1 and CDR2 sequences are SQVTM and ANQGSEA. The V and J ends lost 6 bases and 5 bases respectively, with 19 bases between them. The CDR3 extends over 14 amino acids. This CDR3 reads CSVRAGSRAETQYF. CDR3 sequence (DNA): TGCAGCGTGAGGGCGGGGTCCCGGGCGGAGACCCAGTACTTC. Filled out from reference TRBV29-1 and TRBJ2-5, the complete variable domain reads SAVISQKPSRDICQRGTSLTIQCQVDSQVTMMFWYRQQPGQSLTLIATANQGSEATYESGFVIDKFPISRPNLTFSTLTVSNMSPEDSSIYLCSVRAGSRAETQYFGPGTRLLVL.

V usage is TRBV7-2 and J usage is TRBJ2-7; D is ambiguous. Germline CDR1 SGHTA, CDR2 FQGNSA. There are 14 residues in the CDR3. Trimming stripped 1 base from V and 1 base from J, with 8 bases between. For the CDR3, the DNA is TGTGCCAGCAGCTTAGTGGCGGTATCCTACGAGCAGTACTTC. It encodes CASSLVAVSYEQYF.

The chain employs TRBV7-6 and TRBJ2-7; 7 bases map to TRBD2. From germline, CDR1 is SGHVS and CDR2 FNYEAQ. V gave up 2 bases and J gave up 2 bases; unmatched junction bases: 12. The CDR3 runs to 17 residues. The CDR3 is CASSLFPPRGNPYEQYF. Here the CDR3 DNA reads TGTGCCAGCAGCTTATTCCCCCCGCGGGGGAACCCCTACGAGCAGTACTTC.

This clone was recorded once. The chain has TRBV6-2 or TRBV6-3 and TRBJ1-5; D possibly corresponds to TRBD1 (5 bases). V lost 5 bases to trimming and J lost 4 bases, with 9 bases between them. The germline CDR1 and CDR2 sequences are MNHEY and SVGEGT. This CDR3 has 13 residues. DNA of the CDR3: TGTGCCAGCAGTAACAGGTTGAATCAGCCCCAGCATTTT. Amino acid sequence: CASSNRLNQPQHF.

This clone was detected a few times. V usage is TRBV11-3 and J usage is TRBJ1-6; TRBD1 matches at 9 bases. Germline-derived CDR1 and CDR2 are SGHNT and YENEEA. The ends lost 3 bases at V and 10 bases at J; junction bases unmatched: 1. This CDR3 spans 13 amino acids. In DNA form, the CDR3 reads TGTGCCAGCAGCTTCGGACAGGGGTCACCCCTCCACTTT. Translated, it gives CASSFGQGSPLHF.

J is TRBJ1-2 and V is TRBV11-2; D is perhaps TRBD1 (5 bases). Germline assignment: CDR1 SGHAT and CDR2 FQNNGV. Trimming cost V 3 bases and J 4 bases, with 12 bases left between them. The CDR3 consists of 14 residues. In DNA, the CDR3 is TGTGCCAGCAGCTTCAGCCGGACACTCTATGGCTACACCTTC. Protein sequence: CASSFSRTLYGYTF. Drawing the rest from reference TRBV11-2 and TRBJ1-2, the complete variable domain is EAGVAQSPRYKIIEKRQSVAFWCNPISGHATLYWYQQILGQGPKLLIQFQNNGVVDDSQLPKDRFSAERLKGVDSTLKIQPAKLEDSAVYLCASSFSRTLYGYTFGSGTRLTVV.